The 21 T cell receptor beta chains below all came from one sample that was sequenced in a study of blood T cell repertoires in COVID-19. Profiling relied on immunoSEQ multiplex PCR, and the TCRdb table lists in-frame clones only, not all of them. This table holds more than 250,000 clones, 85% to 90% found once. Sequencing used PBMCs or T cells enriched from blood (not recorded which). Every receptor here comes from a woman under 30 with acute COVID-19.

The rearrangement uses TRBV5-1 and TRBJ1-4, with TRBD1 as a possible D gene (5 bases). V gave up 4 bases and J gave up 3 bases, with 10 bases separating them. There are 14 residues in the CDR3. The V gene's germline CDR1 is SGHRS and CDR2 YFSETQ. CDR3 sequence reads: CASSPARANEKLFF. The DNA for the CDR3 is TGCGCCAGCAGCCCCGCCAGGGCTAATGAAAAACTGTTTTTT.

The chain is built from TRBV5-6 and TRBJ1-2, with TRBD1 matching over 7 bases. The ends lost 5 bases at V and 8 bases at J; junction bases unmatched: 9. Per the germline V gene, CDR1 is SGHDT and CDR2 is YYEEEE. The CDR3 consists of 13 residues. The CDR3 loop reads CASRLPGTAGYTF. The CDR3 bases are TGTGCCAGCAGGTTGCCCGGGACAGCGGGCTACACCTTC.

V and J are TRBV30 and TRBJ1-1, with 10 bases fitting TRBD1. Looked up from germline, CDR1 is GTSNPN and CDR2 is SVGIG (reference sequence). The CDR3 contains 15 residues. Trimming at V came to 4 bases and at J to 3 bases, leaving 8 bases not matched to a gene. CDR3 sequence (DNA): TGTGCCTGGAACGTTCTCGGGACAGGGGACACTGAAGCTTTCTTT. This translates into CAWNVLGTGDTEAFF.

The chain carries TRBV18 and TRBJ1-1, with no clear D. Germline CDR1 is KGHSH and CDR2 is LQKENI. Trimming left V 3 bases short and J 1 base short, with 6 bases between. This CDR3 is 13 amino acids long. CDR3 residues: CASSPTENTEAFF. The CDR3 DNA follows: TGTGCCAGCTCACCTACAGAGAACACTGAAGCTTTCTTT.

This chain uses TRBV10-3 with TRBJ1-6; maybe TRBD1 (5 bases). CDR3 length equals 17 residues. Germline assignment: CDR1 ENHRY and CDR2 SYGVKD. Trimming cost V 2 bases and J 4 bases, with 15 bases left between them. The DNA of the CDR3 is TGTGCCATCAGTGAGCCGTTCGTCAGGGCGTATAATTCACCCCTCCACTTT. It yields the protein CAISEPFVRAYNSPLHF.

J is TRBJ1-1 and V is TRBV4-3; tentatively, D is TRBD1 (6 bases). Germline V gene lookup returns CDR1 LGHNA and CDR2 YSLEER. V lost 7 bases, J lost 1 base, and 19 bases lay in between. The CDR3 has 16 residues. In nucleotides, the CDR3 is TGCGCCAGCACCACCAAGATCAGGGGTCCGAACACTGAAGCTTTCTTT. Translated, it gives CASTTKIRGPNTEAFF.

This clone was seen a single time. This chain links TRBV2 with TRBJ1-5; TRBD1 aligns across 7 bases. Unmatched junction bases numbered 8, after V lost 5 bases and J lost 4 bases. The V gene's germline CDR1 is SNHLY and CDR2 FYNNEI. The CDR3 sequence is 15 residues long. The CDR3 region has the DNA TGTGCCAGCAGTTCCAGGGGGACGGGAAATCAGCCCCAGCATTTT. Translated: CASSSRGTGNQPQHF.

Worth noting for this clone: The sample contains more than one DNA sequence encoding this CDR3. V is TRBV9 and J is TRBJ2-2, with 9 positions matching TRBD1. V was clipped by 5 bases and J by 5 bases; unmatched bases: 7. Germline CDR1 SGDLS, CDR2 YYNGEE. The CDR3 has 15 amino acids. The CDR3 loop reads CASSGGQGRTGELFF. DNA for the CDR3: TGTGCCAGCAGTGGGGGACAGGGCAGAACCGGGGAGCTGTTTTTT.

CDR3 loop: CASGLVLGTDPDMPSGNTIYF. In DNA, the CDR3 is TGTGCTAGTGGTTTGGTACTCGGTACGGACCCGGACATGCCCTCTGGAAACACCATATATTTT. This chain links TRBV12-5 with TRBJ1-3, with a weak D call TRBD1 (5 bases). This CDR3 comprises 21 residues. V was trimmed by 0 bases and J by 0 bases, leaving 24 bases between them. Germline loops: CDR1 LGHNT, CDR2 FRNRAP. The variable domain in full, with the rest retrieved from reference TRBV12-5 and TRBJ1-3, is DARVTQTPRHKVTEMGQEVTMRCQPILGHNTVFWYRQTMMQGLELLAYFRNRAPLDDSGMPKDRFSAEMPDATLATLKIQPSEPRDSAVYFCASGLVLGTDPDMPSGNTIYFGEGSWLTVV.

J is TRBJ2-7 and V is TRBV18; D is ambiguous. V was cut by 3 bases and J by 4 bases, with 10 bases left in between. Germline CDR1 reads KGHSH; CDR2 reads LQKENI. This CDR3 spans 13 amino acids. The CDR3, as DNA: TGTGCCAGCTCACCTCCTGCGCTATACGAGCAGTACTTC. Translation: CASSPPALYEQYF.

The rearrangement links TRBV7-9 to TRBJ2-2, with D hard to call. V shed 4 bases and J shed 3 bases, with 6 bases lying between them. The germline V gene has CDR1 SEHNR and CDR2 FQNEAQ (reference sequence). The CDR3 consists of 13 residues. The CDR3 here is CASSSFYTGELFF. The CDR3 DNA follows: TGTGCCAGCAGCTCGTTCTACACCGGGGAGCTGTTTTTT.

The DNA for the CDR3 is TGTGCCAGCGGGCCTGGGACAGCAAATAATCAGCCCCAGCATTTT. Amino acids: CASGPGTANNQPQHF. This chain connects TRBV2 to TRBJ1-5, with 7 bases fitting TRBD1. The ends lost 8 bases at V and 4 bases at J; junction bases unmatched: 11. The CDR3 is 15 residues long. Per the germline V gene, CDR1 is SNHLY and CDR2 is FYNNEI.

This chain links TRBV7-5 with TRBJ1-5; the table's D call TRBD1 went unverified against the DNA. TRBV7-5 is a pseudogene locus. CDR3 size: 15 residues. CDR3 DNA sequence: TGTGTCAGAAGCCTACAGGGAAATAGCAATCAGCCCCAGCATTTT. Its protein product is CVRSLQGNSNQPQHF.

The chain employs TRBV5-5 and TRBJ2-7; tentative D call: TRBD2 (5 bases). Between the trimmed V and J ends, which lost 5 bases and 0 bases, there was a span of 6 bases. This CDR3 comprises 12 residues. Per germline, CDR1 SGHKS and CDR2 YYEKEE (reference sequence). The CDR3 DNA reads TGTGCCAGCAGTCGGGGCTCCTACGAGCAGTACTTC. Its protein is CASSRGSYEQYF.

The V call is TRBV10-2, the J call TRBJ1-5; D ambiguous. The CDR3 is made up of 15 amino acids. The germline CDR1 and CDR2 sequences are WSHSY and SAAADI. V was pared by 4 bases and J by 0 bases, with 10 bases between. The CDR3 DNA reads as TGCGCCAGCAGTGGAGGCAGTTATAGCAATCAGCCCCAGCATTTT. The encoded protein is CASSGGSYSNQPQHF.

The gene calls are TRBV6-1 and TRBJ2-6; 10 bases fit TRBD2. V shed 6 bases, J shed 2 bases, and the junction held 4 bases outside the gene matches. The CDR3 contains 16 residues. Germline-derived CDR1 and CDR2 are MNHNS and SASEGT. The CDR3 is CASRELAGTGANVLTF. The CDR3 DNA follows: TGTGCCAGCAGGGAACTAGCGGGAACTGGGGCCAACGTCCTGACTTTC.

This chain uses TRBV15 with TRBJ2-7; 9 bases line up with TRBD1. This CDR3 spans 14 amino acids. Germline lookup yields CDR1 LNHNV and CDR2 YYDKDF (reference sequence). Losses at the gene ends were 3 bases for V and 4 bases for J; bases not matched to a gene: 4. The CDR3 DNA reads TGTGCCACCAGCAGGGGACAGGGTTTTTACGAGCAGTACTTC. Its translation: CATSRGQGFYEQYF.

This clone was seen more than once but under ten times. The chain has TRBV6-5 and TRBJ1-2, with 11 bases that match TRBD1. The CDR3 totals 15 residues. V lost 2 bases to trimming and J lost 7 bases; unmatched junction nucleotides: 6. Germline CDR1 is MNHEY and CDR2 is SVGAGI. The CDR3 sequence is CASSYGTGGVGGYTF. CDR3 in DNA: TGTGCCAGCAGTTACGGGACAGGGGGTGTGGGTGGCTACACCTTC.

In this sample, this clone turned up a few times. The rearrangement uses TRBV11-2 and TRBJ1-4; 8 bases fit TRBD1. Per germline, CDR1 SGHAT and CDR2 FQNNGV. The CDR3 runs to 15 residues. The V and J ends lost 3 bases and 7 bases, in that order; junction bases with no gene match: 7. The CDR3 DNA is TGTGCCAGCAGCTTGGGTCCCGACAGGGGTGAAAAACTGTTTTTT. It translates to CASSLGPDRGEKLFF.

The chain recombines TRBV4-2 with TRBJ2-1; TRBD2 agrees at 9 bases. This CDR3 is built from 16 residues. The V gene end was trimmed by 4 bases and the J gene end by 0 bases; junction bases not matched to a gene: 4. Germline V gives CDR1 LGHNA, CDR2 YNFKEQ. The CDR3 sequence: CASSPAGGSSYNEQFF. The CDR3 DNA sequence: TGTGCCAGCAGCCCAGCGGGAGGAAGCTCCTACAATGAGCAGTTCTTC.

The gene calls are TRBV21-1 and TRBJ1-5; whether TRBD1, the table's D call, matches the DNA was not checked. TRBV21-1 is listed as a pseudogene. CDR3 length: 13 residues. CDR3 DNA: TGTGCCAGCAGCAAAGGACAAAATCAGCCCCAGCATTTT. Its translation: CASSKGQNQPQHF.